This record covers a single T cell receptor beta chain. Its target is unknown. These data originate in a study of CD8 T cells in ankylosing spondylitis. Notes on the study in general: In the blood and synovial fluid of reactive arthritis, some motif variants had been previously reported.

TCRdb reprocessed the 5' RACE reads via MiXCR and lists one record per CDR3 protein. Here the sample spans 100,000 to 150,000 distinct CDR3 sequences, about a tenth being singletons. Material: blood, either unsorted or a sorted T cell fraction (not recorded which). This sequence was found in a male donor with ankylosing spondylitis or in good health (not recorded which).

The CDR3 DNA reads as TGCAGTGTCATACCGGGACCGTCGAGGGAACGCTCCTACAATGAGCAGTTCTTC. Protein sequence: CSVIPGPSRERSYNEQFF. The chain links TRBV20-1 to TRBJ2-1; D may correspond to TRBD1 or TRBD2 (5 bases each). The CDR3 consists of 18 residues. Germline V gene lookup returns CDR1 DFQATT and CDR2 SNEGSKA (reference sequence). Trimming left V 7 bases short and J 0 bases short, with 25 bases between.